What follows are 32 T cell receptor beta chains derived from one specimen sequenced in a study of human T cells and chemical hapten exposure. TCRdb recomputed calls from the RACE reads with MiXCR, one row per CDR3 protein. The table has approximately 400,000 distinct CDR3 sequences, around 5% seen once. Time point: patch test 1, 2 weeks after DPC sensitization. Treatment in this sample: therapeutic diphenylcyclopropenone sensitization with weekly scalp DPC. Here the sequenced sample was whole blood, taken in connection with sensitization to the hapten diphenylcyclopropenone (DPC). The receptor set was obtained from a woman aged 50 to 65 with alopecia areata. Some clones in this sample may be carry-over from other donors' samples.

With respect to this clonotype: A clone one base away is much larger, so this may be a read error. V gene TRBV9 combines with J gene TRBJ1-1; no reliable D call. The V gene lost 0 bases and the J gene lost 2 bases, with 11 bases spanning the gap. The CDR3 extends over 15 amino acids. The germline CDR1 and CDR2 sequences are SGDLS and YYNGEE. CDR3 in amino acids: CASSVGSSQNTEAFF. In DNA form, the CDR3 reads TGTGCCAGCAGCGTAGGATCAAGCCAAAACACTGAAGCTTTCTTT.

This clonotype was counted ten times or more. V usage is TRBV2 and J usage is TRBJ1-1; unclear D gene. Trimming removed 2 bases from V and 1 base from J, with 8 bases in between. The CDR3 is made up of 14 amino acids. CDR1 is SNHLY and CDR2 is FYNNEI in the germline V gene. The CDR3 spells CASSERRGNTEAFF. The CDR3 nucleotides are TGTGCCAGCAGTGAAAGGCGGGGGAACACTGAAGCTTTCTTT.

This clonotype has more than one count but fewer than ten. The chain links TRBV6-5 to TRBJ1-1; D may be TRBD1 (5 bases). Per germline, CDR1 MNHEY and CDR2 SVGAGI. V was shortened by 6 bases and J by 5 bases, with 13 bases between the two germline ends. CDR3 length equals 13 residues. CDR3 nucleotide sequence: TGTGCCAGCAGGGAGGGGATAGGAACTGAAGCTTTCTTT. This gives the protein CASREGIGTEAFF.

This clonotype has at least ten counts. The chain has TRBV12-3 or TRBV12-4 and TRBJ1-4, with no clear D. The CDR3 totals 10 residues. Trimming removed 7 bases from V and 9 bases from J, with 6 bases in between. CDR3 protein: CASMGQKLFF. The DNA for the CDR3 is TGTGCCAGCATGGGCCAAAAACTGTTTTTT.

This clonotype came up many times. CDR3 bases: TGTGCCAGCAGAGATCAGGGAGACACTGAAGCTTTCTTT. Its protein is CASRDQGDTEAFF. The V and J genes are TRBV6-5 and TRBJ1-1; TRBD1 might be the D (5 bases). The V and J ends lost 6 bases and 3 bases respectively, with 11 bases between them. The CDR3 totals 13 residues. CDR1 and CDR2 (germline): MNHEY, SVGAGI.

This clonotype was counted between two and nine times. J is TRBJ2-3 and V is TRBV6-5; 7 nucleotides line up with TRBD2. After removal of 6 bases from V and 6 bases from J, the junction contained 9 bases not matched to a gene. The germline CDR1 and CDR2 sequences are MNHEY and SVGAGI. The CDR3 consists of 14 residues. CDR3 sequence reads: CASSRAGVGDTQYF. The CDR3 bases are TGTGCCAGCAGCAGGGCGGGAGTAGGTGATACGCAGTATTTT.

This clonotype was observed at least ten times. The chain combines TRBV11-2 with TRBJ1-6; D unclear. The CDR3 runs 15 residues. Germline lookup yields CDR1 SGHAT and CDR2 FQNNGV. V lost 5 bases, J lost 6 bases, and 14 bases lay in between. CDR3 residues: CASSPGKVLNSPLHF. The CDR3 nucleotides are TGTGCCAGCAGCCCTGGGAAGGTCCTTAATTCACCCCTCCACTTT.

In this sample, this clonotype turned up once. With a much larger clone just one base away, this may be a read error. The gene calls are TRBV4-1 and TRBJ2-7, with 8 nucleotides matching TRBD1. The CDR3 consists of 15 residues. The J segment lost 5 bases and the V segment lost 2 bases, leaving 8 bases of the junction unmatched. Germline V gene sequence: CDR1 MGHRA, CDR2 YSYEKL. For the CDR3, the DNA is TGCGCCAGCAGCCAATTGCAGGGACAGGTCGACGAGCAGTACTTC. Protein product: CASSQLQGQVDEQYF.

This clonotype was counted ten times or more. V and J are TRBV20-1 and TRBJ1-1, with a tentative D call TRBD1 (6 bases). Germline V gene sequence: CDR1 DFQATT, CDR2 SNEGSKA (reference sequence). This CDR3 comprises 12 residues. V was pared by 0 bases and J by 8 bases, with 10 bases between. Here the CDR3 reads CSAREGTTEAFF. DNA of the CDR3: TGCAGTGCTAGAGAAGGGACAACCGAAGCTTTCTTT.

V and J are TRBV7-2 and TRBJ1-4; 10 nucleotides match TRBD1. Germline V CDR1 and CDR2: SGHTA, FQGNSA. The CDR3 length is 14 residues. V dropped 3 bases and J dropped 9; count of bases not matched to a gene: 4. The CDR3 DNA is TGTGCCAGCAGCTTTGGACAGGGGGGCCAAAAACTGTTTTTT. Its translation is CASSFGQGGQKLFF.

This clonotype has a count of ten or more. The chain uses TRBV5-6 and TRBJ2-1; TRBD1 agrees at 7 bases. Germline V lookup: CDR1 SGHDT, CDR2 YYEEEE. CDR3 length: 14 amino acids. V shed 0 bases, J shed 5 bases, and the junction held 2 bases outside the gene matches. The CDR3 DNA is TGTGCCAGCAGCTTGGGGGACAGAGACAATGAGCAGTTCTTC. Translation: CASSLGDRDNEQFF. The full variable domain, rest sourced from reference TRBV5-6 and TRBJ2-1, is DAGVTQSPTHLIKTRGQQVTLRCSPKSGHDTVSWYQQALGQGPQFIFQYYEEEERQRGNFPDRFSGHQFPNYSSELNVNALLLGDSALYLCASSLGDRDNEQFFGPGTRLTVL.

The V call is TRBV27, the J call TRBJ2-5, with D tentatively TRBD2 (5 bases). Trimming stripped 3 bases from V and 4 bases from J, with 6 bases between. Germline V gene lookup returns CDR1 MNHEY and CDR2 SMNVEV (reference sequence). The CDR3 covers 12 residues. The CDR3 region is CASSFEGETQYF. In DNA, the CDR3 is TGTGCCAGCAGTTTCGAGGGAGAGACCCAGTACTTC.

This clonotype was recorded a few times. This chain links TRBV12-5 with TRBJ1-6; 7 bases fit TRBD1. This CDR3 spans 13 amino acids. Germline V gene data show CDR1 as LGHNT and CDR2 as FRNRAP. V dropped 8 bases and J dropped 8; count of bases not matched to a gene: 6. The CDR3 DNA reads as TGTGCTAGTTCCGACAGGGAAGATTCACCCCTCCACTTT. This gives the protein CASSDREDSPLHF.

This clonotype was detected many times. This chain uses TRBV5-1 with TRBJ1-5; D is unresolved. V dropped 0 bases and J dropped 0 bases, with 7 bases sitting between them. CDR3 size: 15 residues. Germline V lookup: CDR1 SGHRS, CDR2 YFSETQ. CDR3 loop: CASSLDGNSNQPQHF. DNA for the CDR3: TGCGCCAGCAGCTTGGATGGGAATAGCAATCAGCCCCAGCATTTT.

This clonotype has a count of ten or more. V gene TRBV20-1 combines with J gene TRBJ2-3, with 11 bases aligning to TRBD2. Per the germline V gene, CDR1 is DFQATT and CDR2 is SNEGSKA (reference sequence). This CDR3 is built from 15 residues. V was pared by 6 bases and J by 2 bases, with 7 bases of the junction left unmatched. This CDR3 reads CSAQKLAGDTDTQYF. In nucleotides, the CDR3 is TGCAGTGCCCAGAAACTAGCGGGGGACACAGATACGCAGTATTTT.

Many counts were recorded for this clonotype. This rearrangement joins TRBV7-8 to TRBJ1-6; D is ambiguous. Germline values: CDR1 SGHVS, CDR2 FQNEAQ. The CDR3 runs to 15 residues. Deletions cut 0 bases from V and 5 bases from J, with 8 bases between. CDR3 sequence reads: CASSLATRNNSPLHF. CDR3 coding DNA: TGTGCCAGCAGCTTAGCTACCAGGAATAATTCACCCCTCCACTTT.

In its sample, this clonotype was seen a few times. The chain is built from TRBV5-4 and TRBJ1-1; D gene unclear. Germline V gene sequence: CDR1 SGHNT, CDR2 YYREEE (reference sequence). The V end was cut by 4 bases, the J end by 0 bases, with 16 bases between. This CDR3 is built from 16 residues. DNA for the CDR3: TGTGCCAGCAGCCCTCCTGGGAGCTTCATGAACACTGAAGCTTTCTTT. Residues: CASSPPGSFMNTEAFF.

This clonotype was counted many times. The rearrangement joins TRBV27 to TRBJ1-6, with 9 positions matching TRBD1. The V gene end was trimmed by 8 bases and the J gene end by 6 bases; junction bases not matched to a gene: 8. This CDR3 has 15 residues. Germline lookup yields CDR1 MNHEY and CDR2 SMNVEV (reference sequence). The CDR3 DNA sequence: TGTGCCAGCTCTTACCGGGACAGGGTTAATTCACCCCTCCACTTT. It specifies CASSYRDRVNSPLHF.

The chain carries TRBV2 and TRBJ1-5; D gene uncertain. This CDR3 has 13 amino acids. Germline CDR1 SNHLY, CDR2 FYNNEI. Between the trimmed V and J ends, which lost 7 bases and 1 base, there was a span of 8 bases. In DNA form, the CDR3 reads TGTGCCAGCACGTCGAGGAGCAATCAGCCCCAGCATTTT. It translates to CASTSRSNQPQHF.

This clonotype has a count of ten or more. The chain has TRBV5-1 and TRBJ2-5; 7 bases fit TRBD1. The V gene end was trimmed by 0 bases and the J gene end by 1 base; junction bases not matched to a gene: 6. Germline-derived CDR1 and CDR2 are SGHRS and YFSETQ. This CDR3 is built from 16 residues. Written as DNA, the CDR3 is TGCGCCAGCAGCTTGGGGTCCGGGACAGCCCAAGAGACCCAGTACTTC. Its protein product is CASSLGSGTAQETQYF.

In its sample, this clonotype was seen many times. V usage is TRBV21-1 and J usage is TRBJ1-4; TRBD1 reflects the table's D call only, with no check against the DNA. TRBV21-1 is tagged as a pseudogene. This CDR3 region has 15 residues. The chain's CDR3 is CASSSRTGLSEKLFF. The CDR3 region has the DNA TGTGCCAGCAGCTCTCGGACAGGCCTGAGCGAAAAACTGTTTTTT.

This clonotype came up many times. V and J are TRBV12-5 and TRBJ2-1, with unresolved D. Germline values: CDR1 LGHNT, CDR2 FRNRAP. CDR3 length equals 11 residues. V shed 5 bases and J shed 5 bases, with 4 bases lying between them. The CDR3 protein is CASGPHNEQFF. CDR3 in DNA: TGTGCTAGTGGTCCCCACAATGAGCAGTTCTTC.

This clonotype was counted many times. The rearrangement joins TRBV5-1 to TRBJ2-3; no reliable D call. CDR1 and CDR2 (germline): SGHRS, YFSETQ. CDR3 length equals 14 residues. V lost 0 bases and J 1 base, leaving 6 bases between the germline ends. CDR3 nucleotide sequence: TGCGCCAGCAGCTTGGAGTCCCGCACAGATACGCAGTATTTT. This codes for CASSLESRTDTQYF. The entire variable domain, with the rest obtained from reference TRBV5-1 and TRBJ2-3, is as follows: KAGVTQTPRYLIKTRGQQVTLSCSPISGHRSVSWYQQTPGQGLQFLFEYFSETQRNKGNFPGRFSGRQFSNSRSEMNVSTLELGDSALYLCASSLESRTDTQYFGPGTRLTVL.

This clonotype was detected a few times. V is TRBV7-2 and J is TRBJ2-3; TRBD1 matches 7 bases. Germline assignment: CDR1 SGHTA and CDR2 FQGNSA. The CDR3 loop spans 15 amino acids. Unmatched junction bases numbered 8, after V lost 7 bases and J lost 1 base. CDR3 sequence: CASNADRWRTDTQYF. For the CDR3, the DNA is TGTGCCAGCAACGCGGACAGGTGGCGCACAGATACGCAGTATTTT.

In its sample, this clonotype was seen a few times. The V call is TRBV4-2, the J call TRBJ2-1; D not certain. Germline V gene sequence: CDR1 LGHNA, CDR2 YNFKEQ. The CDR3 extends over 16 amino acids. V lost 0 bases and J lost 3, with 12 bases in between. The DNA for the CDR3 is TGTGCCAGCAGCCAAGATGTATCTATTGGCTACAATGAGCAGTTCTTC. Translation gives CASSQDVSIGYNEQFF.

This clonotype was recorded at least ten times. V usage is TRBV11-2 and J usage is TRBJ2-3; D may be TRBD2 (6 bases). Trimming shortened V by 4 bases and J by 3 bases, and 8 bases separated the two germline ends. The CDR3 has 13 residues. The germline V gene encodes CDR1 SGHAT and CDR2 FQNNGV. The CDR3 here is CASSWRGTDTQYF. The CDR3 nucleotides read TGTGCCAGCAGCTGGAGGGGAACAGATACGCAGTATTTT.

This chain links TRBV7-8 with TRBJ1-1; 9 bases align to TRBD1. V lost 1 base to trimming and J lost 12 bases; unmatched junction nucleotides: 9. The CDR3 is 14 amino acids. Germline V lookup: CDR1 SGHVS, CDR2 FQNEAQ. Here the CDR3 reads CASSLERGQGITFF. CDR3 nucleotide sequence: TGTGCCAGCAGCTTAGAGCGGGGACAGGGTATAACTTTCTTT.

This clonotype showed up many times. V is TRBV19 and J is TRBJ2-1, with TRBD2 as a possible D gene (7 bases). This CDR3 has 14 amino acids. V shed 7 bases and J shed 7 bases, with 17 bases lying between them. The V gene's germline CDR1 is LNHDA and CDR2 SQIVND (reference sequence). CDR3 amino acids: CASTRPGGRNEQFF. The CDR3 DNA sequence: TGTGCCAGTACTCGCCCGGGGGGCAGGAATGAGCAGTTCTTC.

This clonotype came up many times. CDR3 DNA sequence: TGTGCCACCGATATGGGGGCCTCCTACGAGCAGTACTTC. Encoded protein: CATDMGASYEQYF. V is TRBV28 and J is TRBJ2-7; D perhaps matches TRBD1 (6 bases). Germline values: CDR1 MDHEN, CDR2 SYDVKM. With 10 bases removed from V and 0 bases from J, the gap between germline ends came to 13 bases. The CDR3 spans 13 residues.

This clonotype was seen ten or more times. The V call is TRBV7-7, the J call TRBJ2-7, with 9 bases that match TRBD1. V dropped 1 base and J dropped 6; count of bases not matched to a gene: 1. This CDR3 contains 13 residues. Germline values: CDR1 SSHAT, CDR2 FNYEAQ (reference sequence). CDR3 sequence: CASSLGQGGEQYF. For the CDR3, the DNA is TGTGCCAGCAGCTTAGGACAGGGGGGCGAGCAGTACTTC. The full variable domain, with the rest looked up from reference TRBV7-7 and TRBJ2-7, is GAGVSQSPRYKVTKRGQDVTLRCDPISSHATLYWYQQALGQGPEFLTYFNYEAQPDKSGLPSDRFSAERPEGSISTLTIQRTEQRDSAMYRCASSLGQGGEQYFGPGTRLTVT.

The chain carries TRBV11-2 and TRBJ1-1; D not certain. Germline CDR1 reads SGHAT; CDR2 reads FQNNGV. Trimming cost V 2 bases and J 3 bases, with 7 bases left between them. The CDR3 loop spans 13 amino acids. CDR3 bases: TGTGCCAGCAGCTTATTATGGTACACTGAAGCTTTCTTT. Translation: CASSLLWYTEAFF.

This clonotype was picked up many times. V usage is TRBV29-1 and J usage is TRBJ2-2, with a possible D match to TRBD2 (6 bases). The CDR3 consists of 15 residues. Looked up from germline, CDR1 is SQVTM and CDR2 is ANQGSEA. V was trimmed by 5 bases and J by 0 bases, leaving 13 bases between them. This CDR3 reads CSVFIGTANTGELFF. In nucleotides, the CDR3 is TGCAGCGTTTTCATCGGGACTGCGAACACCGGGGAGCTGTTTTTT.